This passage covers 19 T cell receptor beta chains from one sample sequenced in a study of T cell repertoires in cytomegalovirus infection (dated by TCRdb to the late 2010s). Sequencing took place on an Illumina HiSeq 1500. TCRdb passed the public sequencing reads through fastp at Q25 and MiXCR, retaining productive beta sequences. Each record represents a unique CDR3 protein, reported with the most common genes and DNA among its rows. The sample data list 310,000 or so distinct CDR3 sequences, and 15% to 20% of these were observed just once. 12% of the sample lies in the top ten. Sequenced material: PBMCs. These receptors came from a human donor in good health (CMV status not recorded). Some clones in this sample may be carry-over from other donors' samples.

This clonotype showed up just a few times. J is TRBJ1-1 and V is TRBV7-2; D not certain. CDR1 SGHTA and CDR2 FQGNSA come from the germline V gene. The CDR3 extends over 13 amino acids. Trimming stripped 5 bases from V and 0 bases from J, with 7 bases between. CDR3 sequence: CASSPEMNTEAFF. CDR3 DNA: TGTGCCAGCAGCCCTGAAATGAACACTGAAGCTTTCTTT.

This clonotype has at least ten counts. The chain is built from TRBV7-8 and TRBJ2-2; TRBD1 is a possible D gene (5 bases). The germline V gene encodes CDR1 SGHVS and CDR2 FQNEAQ. The CDR3 loop spans 15 amino acids. Between the trimmed V and J ends, which lost 1 base and 7 bases, there was a span of 13 bases. CDR3 DNA: TGTGCCAGCAGCTTAGTTCAGGGTTTCGGCGGGGAGCTGTTTTTT. Translation gives CASSLVQGFGGELFF.

Many counts were recorded for this clonotype. This chain uses TRBV7-3 with TRBJ2-1; 11 bases map to TRBD2. V lost 5 bases to trimming and J lost 5 bases; unmatched junction nucleotides: 20. The CDR3 extends over 20 amino acids. CDR1 and CDR2 from the germline V gene are SGHTA and FQGTGA. The CDR3 DNA is TGTGCCAGCAGCGTTAATGGTATACTAGCGGGGGCCCTAGACGACAATGAGCAGTTCTTC. It is translated as CASSVNGILAGALDDNEQFF. Combining the CDR3 with reference TRBV7-3 and TRBJ2-1 gives the whole variable domain GAGVSQTPSNKVTEKGKYVELRCDPISGHTALYWYRQSLGQGPEFLIYFQGTGAADDSGLPNDRFFAVRPEGSVSTLKIQRTERGDSAVYLCASSVNGILAGALDDNEQFFGPGTRLTVL.

This clonotype was observed a few times. The chain carries TRBV28 and TRBJ2-5, with D perhaps assigned TRBD1 or TRBD2 (6 bases each). V shed 3 bases and J shed 5 bases, with 13 bases lying between them. CDR3 length: 14 residues. The germline V gene encodes CDR1 MDHEN and CDR2 SYDVKM. This CDR3 reads CASSFVSGGETQYF. The DNA for the CDR3 is TGTGCCAGCAGTTTTGTTTCCGGGGGCGAGACCCAGTACTTC.

This clonotype was seen a few times. The chain couples TRBV7-2 to TRBJ1-2, with 9 bases identical to TRBD1. V shed 0 bases and J 4 bases; nucleotides not matched to a gene: 0. The CDR3 totals 14 residues. Germline loops: CDR1 SGHTA, CDR2 FQGNSA. This CDR3 reads CASSLAQGAYGYTF. The CDR3 nucleotides read TGTGCCAGCAGCTTAGCACAGGGGGCCTATGGCTACACCTTC.

V gene TRBV20-1 combines with J gene TRBJ2-5, with 8 bases matching TRBD2. Germline-derived CDR1 and CDR2 are DFQATT and SNEGSKA (reference sequence). CDR3 size: 15 residues. V was clipped by 7 bases and J by 1 base; unmatched bases: 11. In DNA, the CDR3 is TGCAGTGGGGTTGACAGCGGGAGCTTCCAAGAGACCCAGTACTTC. It yields the protein CSGVDSGSFQETQYF.

V usage is TRBV20-1 and J usage is TRBJ1-5, with no clear D. This CDR3 contains 13 residues. Germline CDR1 and CDR2: DFQATT and SNEGSKA (reference sequence). V lost 3 bases and J lost 0, with 6 bases in between. The CDR3, as DNA: TGCAGTGCTAGTGGTGGTAGCAATCAGCCCCAGCATTTT. Its translation: CSASGGSNQPQHF.

The V gene is TRBV4-1, the J gene TRBJ2-5; possibly TRBD2 for D (5 bases). The V end lost 1 base, the J end lost 9 bases, and 21 bases lay between the germline ends. CDR1 and CDR2 (germline): MGHRA, YSYEKL. The CDR3 is 16 residues long. The CDR3 bases are TGCGCCAGCAGCCAAGTAAACGGGGTCGGTACTAGAGCCCAGTACTTC. Translation gives CASSQVNGVGTRAQYF.

This clonotype was detected ten times or more. The chain joins TRBV5-6 to TRBJ2-7; D tentatively fits TRBD1 or TRBD2 (6 bases each). The CDR3 loop spans 19 amino acids. The V gene's germline CDR1 is SGHDT and CDR2 YYEEEE. Trimming pared 2 bases from V and 2 bases from J, leaving 26 bases between. The CDR3 loop reads CASSFWAGHTTRRAYEQYF. The CDR3 DNA is TGTGCCAGCAGCTTTTGGGCGGGACATACCACCCGCCGCGCCTACGAGCAGTACTTC.

The chain recombines TRBV2 with TRBJ2-1; 7 nucleotides match TRBD1. Trimming removed 0 bases from V and 4 bases from J; junction bases left unmatched: 15. From germline, CDR1 is SNHLY and CDR2 FYNNEI. The CDR3 totals 19 residues. The CDR3 loop is CASSEAGFLGTEDYNEQFF. In DNA, the CDR3 is TGTGCCAGCAGTGAAGCGGGGTTCCTAGGGACAGAGGATTACAATGAGCAGTTCTTC. Filled out from reference TRBV2 and TRBJ2-1, the complete variable domain reads EPEVTQTPSHQVTQMGQEVILRCVPISNHLYFYWYRQILGQKVEFLVSFYNNEISEKSEIFDDQFSVERPDGSNFTLKIRSTKLEDSAMYFCASSEAGFLGTEDYNEQFFGPGTRLTVL.

This clonotype was seen a handful of times. The chain carries TRBV12-3 or TRBV12-4 and TRBJ2-1; D perhaps matches TRBD2 (7 bases). The CDR3 loop spans 12 amino acids. V was trimmed by 5 bases and J by 10 bases, leaving 12 bases between them. The CDR3 is CASSRGGGEQFF. As DNA, the CDR3 is TGTGCCAGCAGTCGAGGGGGGGGAGAGCAGTTCTTC.

V usage is TRBV4-1 and J usage is TRBJ1-2; TRBD1 aligns across 9 bases. V lost 1 base and J lost 10; bases outside the gene matches: 7. This CDR3 has 14 residues. The germline V gene encodes CDR1 MGHRA and CDR2 YSYEKL. CDR3 in DNA: TGCGCCAGCAGCCAAGGGACAGGGGCGGATGACTACACCTTC. Protein sequence: CASSQGTGADDYTF.

The genes are TRBV12-3 or TRBV12-4 and TRBJ2-3; 10 bases are shared with TRBD2. J gave up 2 bases and V 3 bases, and 5 bases lay outside the gene matches. The CDR3 spans 16 residues. CDR3 coding DNA: TGTGCCAGCAGTTTTTATCTAGCGGGGGACACAGATACGCAGTATTTT. Its protein product is CASSFYLAGDTDTQYF.

This clonotype has ten or more counts. This chain joins TRBV7-3 and TRBJ1-2; no clear D gene. CDR1 and CDR2 from the germline V gene are SGHTA and FQGTGA. CDR3 length: 18 amino acids. V lost 2 bases to trimming and J lost 0 bases, with 19 bases between them. CDR3 protein: CASSLWGGGALANYGYTF. The CDR3 DNA sequence: TGTGCCAGCAGCTTATGGGGTGGAGGAGCCTTAGCTAACTATGGCTACACCTTC.

In this sample, this clonotype turned up many times. The chain carries TRBV20-1 and TRBJ2-5; 13 nucleotides agree with TRBD2. The V segment lost 5 bases and the J segment 2 bases; nucleotides outside the gene matches: 5. The CDR3 loop spans 15 amino acids. The germline V gene encodes CDR1 DFQATT and CDR2 SNEGSKA (reference sequence). The CDR3 nucleotides are TGCAGTGCTGCCCGACTAGCGGGGGGTCAAGAGACCCAGTACTTC. This sequence encodes CSAARLAGGQETQYF.

This clonotype has a handful of counts. The rearrangement uses TRBV12-3 or TRBV12-4 and TRBJ2-7, with 7 bases that match TRBD1. Losses at the gene ends were 5 bases for V and 6 bases for J; bases not matched to a gene: 13. The CDR3 is 15 residues long. The CDR3 is CASSPQDRDGAEQYF. CDR3 nucleotide sequence: TGTGCCAGCAGTCCCCAAGACAGGGATGGGGCCGAGCAGTACTTC.

This chain joins TRBV4-1 and TRBJ2-4, with TRBD2 matching over 10 bases. Trimming at V came to 4 bases and at J to 5 bases, leaving 8 bases not matched to a gene. Germline V gene lookup returns CDR1 MGHRA and CDR2 YSYEKL. The length of the CDR3 is 16 residues. The CDR3, as DNA: TGCGCCAGCAGCCCTAGCGGACTAGCGGTGCAAAACATTCAGTACTTC. Its protein is CASSPSGLAVQNIQYF.

About this clonotype: It may be a read error: a sequence one base away is much more abundant. The conserved phenylalanine or tryptophan normally closing the CDR3 is absent here, so this likely arose from a read error. This rearrangement joins TRBV28 to TRBJ2-2; 7 bases align to TRBD1. Trimming cost V 4 bases and J 5 bases; bases outside gene matches: 7. CDR1 and CDR2 (germline): MDHEN, SYDVKM. CDR3 length equals 15 residues. The CDR3 coding sequence is TGTGCCAGCAGTTCACAGGGGAAGGGGACCGGGGAGCTGTTTTGT. Protein: CASSSQGKGTGELFC.

This chain uses TRBV28 with TRBJ2-7; D is perhaps TRBD2 (6 bases). V lost 8 bases, J lost 1 base, and 12 bases lay in between. This CDR3 has 13 residues. Germline CDR1 reads MDHEN; CDR2 reads SYDVKM. CDR3 in amino acids: CASFARGSYEQYF. CDR3 nucleotides: TGTGCCAGCTTCGCCCGGGGGTCCTACGAGCAGTACTTC.